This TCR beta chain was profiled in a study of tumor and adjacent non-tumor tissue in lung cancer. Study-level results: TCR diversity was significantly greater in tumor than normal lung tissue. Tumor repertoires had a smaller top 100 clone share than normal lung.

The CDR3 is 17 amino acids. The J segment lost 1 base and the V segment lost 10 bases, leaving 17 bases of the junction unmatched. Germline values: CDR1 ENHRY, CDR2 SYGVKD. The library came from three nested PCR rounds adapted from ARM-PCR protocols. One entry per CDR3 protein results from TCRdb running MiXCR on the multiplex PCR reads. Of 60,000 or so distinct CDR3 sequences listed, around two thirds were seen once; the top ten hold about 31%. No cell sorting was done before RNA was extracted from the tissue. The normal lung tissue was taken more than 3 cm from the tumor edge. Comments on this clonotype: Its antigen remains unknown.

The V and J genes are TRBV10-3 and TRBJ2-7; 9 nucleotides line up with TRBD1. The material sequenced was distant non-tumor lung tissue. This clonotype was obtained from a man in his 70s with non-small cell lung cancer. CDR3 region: CATGTGSEAPGSYEQYF. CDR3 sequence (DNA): TGTGCCACCGGGACAGGGTCAGAGGCTCCTGGGTCCTACGAGCAGTACTTC.